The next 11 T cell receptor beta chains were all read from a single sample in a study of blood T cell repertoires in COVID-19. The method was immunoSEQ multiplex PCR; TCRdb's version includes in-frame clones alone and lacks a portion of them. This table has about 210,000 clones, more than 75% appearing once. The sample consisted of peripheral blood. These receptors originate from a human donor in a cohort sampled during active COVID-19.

As DNA, the CDR3 is TGTGCCAGCAGCTTACAGGAGAACACTGAAGCTTTCTTT. Its protein product is CASSLQENTEAFF. The chain links TRBV11-1 to TRBJ1-1; unclear D gene. Per the germline V gene, CDR1 is SGHAT and CDR2 is FQDESV (reference sequence). This CDR3 region has 13 residues. Trimming removed 2 bases from V and 1 base from J, with 5 bases in between.

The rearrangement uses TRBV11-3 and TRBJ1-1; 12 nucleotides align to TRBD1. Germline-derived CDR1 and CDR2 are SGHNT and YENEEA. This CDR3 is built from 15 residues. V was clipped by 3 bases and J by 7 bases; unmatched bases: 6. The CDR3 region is CASSLGTGGAYEAFF. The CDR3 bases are TGTGCCAGCAGCTTGGGGACAGGGGGCGCATATGAAGCTTTCTTT.

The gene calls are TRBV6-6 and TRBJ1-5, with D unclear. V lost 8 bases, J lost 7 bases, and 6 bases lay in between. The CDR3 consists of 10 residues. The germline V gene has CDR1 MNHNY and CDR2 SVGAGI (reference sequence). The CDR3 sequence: CASQSQPQHF. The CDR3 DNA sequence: TGTGCCAGCCAAAGCCAGCCCCAGCATTTT.

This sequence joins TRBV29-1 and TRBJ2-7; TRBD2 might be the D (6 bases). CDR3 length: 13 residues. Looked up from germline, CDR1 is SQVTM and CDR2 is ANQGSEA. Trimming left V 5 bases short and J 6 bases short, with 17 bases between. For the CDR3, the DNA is TGCAGCGTTACTTTAAGGGGAGGTGGCGAGCAGTACTTC. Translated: CSVTLRGGGEQYF.

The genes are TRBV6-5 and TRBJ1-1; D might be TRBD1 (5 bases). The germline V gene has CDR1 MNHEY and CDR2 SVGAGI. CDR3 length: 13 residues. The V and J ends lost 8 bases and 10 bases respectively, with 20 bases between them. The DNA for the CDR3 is TGTGCCAGCGCGATAGGGCAGGGCGGGAGAGCTTTCTTT. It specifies CASAIGQGGRAFF.

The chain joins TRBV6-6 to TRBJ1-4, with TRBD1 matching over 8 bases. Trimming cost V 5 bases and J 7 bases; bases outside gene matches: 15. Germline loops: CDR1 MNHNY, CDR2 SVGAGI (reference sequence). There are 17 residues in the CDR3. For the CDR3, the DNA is TGTGCCAGCAGTCTCCAACGGACAGGGCTCAATGTTGAAAAACTGTTTTTT. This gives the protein CASSLQRTGLNVEKLFF.

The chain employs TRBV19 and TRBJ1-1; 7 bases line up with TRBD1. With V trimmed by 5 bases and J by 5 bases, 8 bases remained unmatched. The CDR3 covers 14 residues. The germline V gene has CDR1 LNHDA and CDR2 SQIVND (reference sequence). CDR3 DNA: TGTGCCAGTAGTCCCGAGGTCAGGGGGACTGAAGCTTTCTTT. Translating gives CASSPEVRGTEAFF.

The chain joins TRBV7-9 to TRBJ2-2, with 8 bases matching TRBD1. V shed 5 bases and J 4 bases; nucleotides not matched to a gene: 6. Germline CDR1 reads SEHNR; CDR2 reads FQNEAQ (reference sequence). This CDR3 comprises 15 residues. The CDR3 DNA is TGTGCCAGCAGCCCTCAGACAGGGGCCACCGGGGAGCTGTTTTTT. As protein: CASSPQTGATGELFF.

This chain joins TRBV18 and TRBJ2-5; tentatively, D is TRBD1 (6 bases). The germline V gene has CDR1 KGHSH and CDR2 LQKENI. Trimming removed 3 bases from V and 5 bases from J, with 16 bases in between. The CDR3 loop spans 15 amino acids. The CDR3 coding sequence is TGTGCCAGCTCACCGGTAGGGGGTGTCCCGGAGACCCAGTACTTC. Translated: CASSPVGGVPETQYF.

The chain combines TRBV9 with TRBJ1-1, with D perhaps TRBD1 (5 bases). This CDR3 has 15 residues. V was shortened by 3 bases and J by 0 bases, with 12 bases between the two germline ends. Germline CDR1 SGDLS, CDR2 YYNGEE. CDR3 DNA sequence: TGTGCCAGCAGCGCCCTCGCGGGGGTGAACACTGAAGCTTTCTTT. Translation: CASSALAGVNTEAFF.

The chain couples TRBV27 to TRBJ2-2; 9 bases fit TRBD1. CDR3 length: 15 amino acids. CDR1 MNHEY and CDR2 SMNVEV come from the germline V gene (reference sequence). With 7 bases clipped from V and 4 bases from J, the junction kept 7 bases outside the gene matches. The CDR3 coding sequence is TGTGCCAGCAACTTCGGGACAGGGACCACCGGGGAGCTGTTTTTT. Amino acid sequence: CASNFGTGTTGELFF.